This record looks at one T cell receptor (beta chain) sequence and its context. This study enrolled people aged 18 to 89 from about two dozen US geographic areas. This record comes from a study of blood T cell repertoires in COVID-19. Study details: Nucleic acid was either cDNA or gDNA, and it came from T cells, B-cell-depleted T cells, or PBMCs.

Source study methods: Amplification of reference gene primers provided the estimated nucleated cell counts. The assay was immunoSEQ multiplex PCR, and TCRdb's table has in-frame clones only and misses some. Clone size and the V and J calls come from that table; the DNA yielded D and trimming. The sample has about 480,000 clones; 88% are singletons. This CDR3 is built from 15 residues. V lost 2 bases and J lost 8; bases outside the gene matches: 6. The germline CDR1 and CDR2 sequences are MNHEY and SVGEGT. This receptor was obtained from a woman in her 40s who had recovered from COVID-19. J is TRBJ2-1 and V is TRBV6-2 or TRBV6-3, with 10 nucleotides matching TRBD2. The sequencing input was PBMCs or T cells enriched from blood (not recorded which). The chain's CDR3 is CASSYLAGEVHEQFF. The CDR3 DNA is TGTGCCAGCAGTTACCTAGCGGGGGAAGTCCATGAGCAGTTCTTC.